The entry below gives a single TCR beta chain sequence along with its context. iRepertoire HTBI primers and Arm-PCR of CDR3 regions built TCR beta libraries. TCRdb redid the calling of the multiplex PCR reads with MiXCR, one entry per CDR3 protein. The sample lists over 500,000 distinct CDR3 sequences; about 15% were seen once. The record originates from a study of regulatory T cells in long-lasting Graves disease. Time point here: newly diagnosed GD, antithyroid drugs for less than 3 months. Construction of the TCR library relied on RNA isolated from PBMCs. This same sample was also taken into another study, of T cells in Graves' hyperthyroidism and ophthalmopathy.

The material was peripheral blood mononuclear cells (PBMCs), obtained at new diagnosis, from a patient treated with antithyroid drugs. The TCR was taken from a woman younger than 45 with Graves disease.

The CDR3: CASGPSGEPINQPQHF. CDR3 bases: TGTGCTAGTGGGCCCTCGGGGGAGCCGATCAATCAGCCCCAGCATTTT. The chain uses TRBV12-5 and TRBJ1-5; D may be TRBD1 (5 bases). Germline loops: CDR1 LGHNT, CDR2 FRNRAP. Trimming left V 6 bases short and J 3 bases short, with 18 bases between. The CDR3 covers 16 residues.